This T cell receptor (beta chain) originates from a study of pediatric ulcerative colitis. In regard to this clone: Its antigen is not identified.

Sequencing was at survey level. Libraries were prepared by immunoSEQ multiplex PCR; TCRdb keeps only in-frame clonotypes and omits some of them. The sample lists roughly 5,200 clones, 89% seen once, with 2% to 2.5% in the top ten. The germline V gene encodes CDR1 SGHRS and CDR2 YFSETQ. After removal of 3 bases from V and 5 bases from J, the junction contained 9 bases not matched to a gene. The CDR3 loop spans 15 amino acids. Study observations and caveats: Acute severe colitis showed lower rectal diversity from clonal expansions.

Specimen: blood. The clonotype originates from a boy younger than 18 with mild ulcerative colitis. The chain joins TRBV5-1 to TRBJ2-5; 8 positions agree with TRBD1. The CDR3 loop is CASSSFQGAGETQYF. The CDR3 DNA is TGCGCCAGCAGCTCCTTCCAGGGGGCTGGGGAGACCCAGTACTTC.